Each of the 2 T cell receptor beta chains below was sequenced from the same sample in a study of blood T cells in healthy people across ages. With a J-beta primer mix and a sample-barcoded 5' primer, a second PCR ran roughly 6 to 11 cycles. TCRdb fed the 5' RACE reads into MiXCR, producing one record per CDR3 protein. The data show 540,000 or so distinct CDR3 sequences, more than 45% seen once. The sample was blood. All receptors come from a man at least 80 years old in good health.

This clonotype was seen a handful of times. The CDR3 loop is CSVSMIPDGYTF. CDR3 nucleotides: TGCAGCGTGTCCATGATCCCTGATGGCTACACCTTC. The rearrangement joins TRBV29-1 to TRBJ1-2; no firm D call. The CDR3 consists of 12 residues. Trimming stripped 6 bases from V and 6 bases from J, with 14 bases between. Per germline, CDR1 SQVTM and CDR2 ANQGSEA.

The chain couples TRBV18 to TRBJ2-1; the D gene is possibly TRBD1 (7 bases). The germline V gene encodes CDR1 KGHSH and CDR2 LQKENI. The CDR3 runs 14 residues. V lost 5 bases and J lost 4, with 12 bases in between. The DNA for the CDR3 is TGTGCCAGCTCAGCGGGACAGCCTTACAATGAGCAGTTCTTC. It codes for CASSAGQPYNEQFF.